A single sample is the source of the 4 T cell receptor beta chains below, sequenced in a study of shared clonotypes between healthy human individuals (dated by TCRdb to 2020 to 2022). The method behind the library was the immunoSEQ multiplex PCR assay. Entries here come from immuneACCESS through TCRdb and include only in-frame sequences with V and J called. Some clones fail to appear in such tables; in the studies checked, an unresolved V gene covers under half of the shortfall, and the cause of the remainder is unknown. Here the sample has about 340,000 clones; less than 75% occur a single time. Over 9.5% of the sample rests with the top ten. The specimen was memory CD4+ T cells sorted from blood. The cell subset or site label of this sample denotes: CD45RA-negative fraction. The receptors were sampled from a man aged 30 to 39 in good health.

The chain joins TRBV27 to TRBJ2-4, with 8 bases that match TRBD2. CDR1 and CDR2 from the germline V gene are MNHEY and SMNVEV (reference sequence). With 0 bases clipped from V and 9 bases from J, the junction kept 19 bases outside the gene matches. CDR3 length: 19 residues. As DNA, the CDR3 is TGTGCCAGCAGTTTATCGACGATGGGGGTAGCGGGGCGAGGGGGCATTCAGTACTTC. Its translation: CASSLSTMGVAGRGGIQYF.

This chain uses TRBV5-4 with TRBJ2-5; 9 nucleotides match TRBD1. The germline CDR1 and CDR2 sequences are SGHNT and YYREEE (reference sequence). The CDR3 covers 14 residues. Trimming removed 4 bases from V and 3 bases from J; junction bases left unmatched: 4. This chain's CDR3 is CASSTGTGKETQYF. The CDR3 nucleotides are TGTGCCAGCAGCACCGGGACAGGGAAAGAGACCCAGTACTTC.

The chain has TRBV6-4 and TRBJ1-2, with D perhaps TRBD1 (6 bases). Trimming left V 10 bases short and J 4 bases short, with 28 bases between. The CDR3 totals 17 residues. CDR1 is MRHNA, CDR2 SNTAGT, per germline. As DNA, the CDR3 is TGTGCCACCCGTCATATCATGGGGGCCACCAATACCTATGGCTACACCTTC. Translation: CATRHIMGATNTYGYTF.

CDR3: CASSGGAGREPQHF. Written as DNA, the CDR3 is TGTGCCAGCAGCGGTGGGGCAGGGAGGGAGCCCCAGCATTTT. This chain uses TRBV5-8 with TRBJ1-5; perhaps TRBD1 as D (5 bases). Trimming shortened V by 4 bases and J by 8 bases, and 16 bases separated the two germline ends. This CDR3 region has 14 residues. Germline V gene sequence: CDR1 SGHTS, CDR2 YDEGEE.